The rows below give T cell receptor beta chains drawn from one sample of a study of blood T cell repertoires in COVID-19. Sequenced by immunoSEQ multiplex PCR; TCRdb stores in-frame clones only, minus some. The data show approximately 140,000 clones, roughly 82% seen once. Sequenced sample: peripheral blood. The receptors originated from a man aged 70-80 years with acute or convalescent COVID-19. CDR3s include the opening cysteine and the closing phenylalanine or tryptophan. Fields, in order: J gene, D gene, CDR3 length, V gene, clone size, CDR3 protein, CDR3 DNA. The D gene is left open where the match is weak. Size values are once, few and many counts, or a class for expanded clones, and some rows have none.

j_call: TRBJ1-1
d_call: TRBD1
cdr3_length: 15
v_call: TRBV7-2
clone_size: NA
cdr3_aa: CASSLNAQGDTEAFF
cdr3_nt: TGTGCCAGCAGCTTAAACGCGCAGGGGGACACTGAAGCTTTCTTT

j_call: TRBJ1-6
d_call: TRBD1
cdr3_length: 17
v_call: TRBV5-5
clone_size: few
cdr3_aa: CASSWSGTGTYNSPLHF
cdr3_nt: TGTGCCAGCAGCTGGAGCGGGACAGGGACCTATAATTCACCCCTCCACTTT

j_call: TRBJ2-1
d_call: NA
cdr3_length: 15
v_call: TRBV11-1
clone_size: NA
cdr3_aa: CASSLTTGTYNEQFF
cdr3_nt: TGTGCCAGCAGCTTAACGACAGGGACTTACAATGAGCAGTTCTTC

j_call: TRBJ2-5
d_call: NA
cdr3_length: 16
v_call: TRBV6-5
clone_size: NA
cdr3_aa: CASSYPGERYQETQYF
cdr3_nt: TGTGCCAGCAGTTACCCAGGGGAGCGCTACCAAGAGACCCAGTACTTC

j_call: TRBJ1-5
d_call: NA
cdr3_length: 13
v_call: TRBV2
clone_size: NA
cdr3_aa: CASTAGAVQPQHF
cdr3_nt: TGTGCCAGCACGGCAGGGGCAGTACAGCCCCAGCATTTT

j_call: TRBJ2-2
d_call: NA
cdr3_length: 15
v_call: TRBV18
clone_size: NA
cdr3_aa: CASSPLADSTGELFF
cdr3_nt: TGTGCCAGCTCACCACTAGCTGACAGCACCGGGGAGCTGTTTTTT

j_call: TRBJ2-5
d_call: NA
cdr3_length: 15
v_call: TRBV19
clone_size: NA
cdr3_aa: CASTLTGPGLETQYF
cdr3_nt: TGTGCCAGTACTTTGACAGGCCCAGGCTTGGAGACCCAGTACTTC

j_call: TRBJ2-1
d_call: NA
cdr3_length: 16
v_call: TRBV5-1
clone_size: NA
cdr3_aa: CASSSSYTSSYNEQFF
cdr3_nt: TGCGCCAGCAGCTCCTCTTACACCAGCTCCTACAATGAGCAGTTCTTC

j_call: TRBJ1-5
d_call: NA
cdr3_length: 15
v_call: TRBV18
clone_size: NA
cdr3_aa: CASSPPGRSNQPQHF
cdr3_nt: TGTGCCAGCTCACCTCCGGGAAGGAGCAATCAGCCCCAGCATTTT

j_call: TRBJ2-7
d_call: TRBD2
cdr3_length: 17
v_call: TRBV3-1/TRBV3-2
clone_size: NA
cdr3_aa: CASSQDQYGGRAYEQYF
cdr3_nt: TGTGCCAGCAGCCAAGATCAATACGGCGGGAGGGCCTACGAGCAGTACTTC

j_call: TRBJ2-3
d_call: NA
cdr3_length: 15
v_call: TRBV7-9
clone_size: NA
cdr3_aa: CASSLLPGSTDTQYF
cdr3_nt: TGTGCCAGCAGCCTATTGCCGGGAAGCACAGATACGCAGTATTTT

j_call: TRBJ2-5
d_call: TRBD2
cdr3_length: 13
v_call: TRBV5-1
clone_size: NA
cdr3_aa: CASTPGGGETQYF
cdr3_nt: TGCGCCAGCACCCCGGGAGGGGGAGAGACCCAGTACTTC

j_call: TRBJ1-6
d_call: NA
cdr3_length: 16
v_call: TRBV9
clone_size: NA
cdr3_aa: CASSVGHSPYNSPLHF
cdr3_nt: TGTGCCAGCAGCGTGGGGCACAGTCCATATAATTCACCCCTCCACTTT

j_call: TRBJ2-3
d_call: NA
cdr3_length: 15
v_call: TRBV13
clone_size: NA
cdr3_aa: CASSLVGQGMVTQYF
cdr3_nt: TGTGCCAGCAGCTTAGTGGGGCAGGGTATGGTTACGCAGTATTTT

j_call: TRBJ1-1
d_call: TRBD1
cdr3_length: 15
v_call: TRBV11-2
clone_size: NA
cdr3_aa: CASRYQGGRSTEAFF
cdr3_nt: TGTGCCAGCAGATATCAGGGGGGTAGGAGCACTGAAGCTTTCTTT

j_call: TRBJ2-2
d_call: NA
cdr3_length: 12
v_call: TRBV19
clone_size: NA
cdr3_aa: CASSMGDGELFF
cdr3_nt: TGTGCCAGTAGTATGGGAGACGGGGAGCTGTTTTTT

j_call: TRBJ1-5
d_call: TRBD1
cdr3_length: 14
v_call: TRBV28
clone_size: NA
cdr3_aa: CASSSGGGGQPQHF
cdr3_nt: TGTGCCAGCAGTTCAGGGGGCGGAGGGCAGCCCCAGCATTTT

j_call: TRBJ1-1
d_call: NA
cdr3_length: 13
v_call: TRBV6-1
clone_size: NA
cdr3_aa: CASSERGNTEAFF
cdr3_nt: TGTGCCAGCAGTGAACGGGGAAACACTGAAGCTTTCTTT

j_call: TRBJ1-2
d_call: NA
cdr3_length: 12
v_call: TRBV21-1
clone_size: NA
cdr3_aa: CASSPRGDIRTF
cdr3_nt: TGTGCCAGCAGCCCACGGGGGGACATTCGCACCTTC

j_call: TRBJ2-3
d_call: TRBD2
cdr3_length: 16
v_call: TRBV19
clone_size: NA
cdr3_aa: CASSTLSSGRSDTQYF
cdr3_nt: TGTGCCAGTAGTACCCTCAGTAGCGGGAGGTCAGATACGCAGTATTTT

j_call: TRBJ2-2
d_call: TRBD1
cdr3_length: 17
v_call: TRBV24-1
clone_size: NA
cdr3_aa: CATSDPTGDLNTGELFF
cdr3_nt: TGTGCCACCAGTGATCCCACAGGGGATCTTAACACCGGGGAGCTGTTTTTT

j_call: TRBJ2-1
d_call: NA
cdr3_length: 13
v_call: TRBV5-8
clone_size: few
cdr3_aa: CASSLGSFNEQFF
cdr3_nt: TGTGCCAGCAGCTTGGGTTCTTTCAATGAGCAGTTCTTC

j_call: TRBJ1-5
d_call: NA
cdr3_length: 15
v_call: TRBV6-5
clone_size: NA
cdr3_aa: CASHIPGGRNQPQHF
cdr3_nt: TGTGCCAGTCATATCCCCGGCGGGAGGAATCAGCCCCAGCATTTT

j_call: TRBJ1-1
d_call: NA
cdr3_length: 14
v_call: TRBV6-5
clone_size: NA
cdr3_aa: CASREGSPNTEAFF
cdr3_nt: TGTGCCAGCAGGGAGGGTTCCCCGAACACTGAAGCTTTCTTT

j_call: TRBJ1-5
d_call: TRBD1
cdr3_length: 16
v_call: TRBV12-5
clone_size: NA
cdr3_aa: CASGLVRGTDNQPQHF
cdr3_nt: TGTGCTAGTGGTTTGGTACGAGGGACAGACAATCAGCCCCAGCATTTT

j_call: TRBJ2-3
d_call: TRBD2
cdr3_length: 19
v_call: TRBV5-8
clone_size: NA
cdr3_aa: CASSLAGRTSGPGTDTQYF
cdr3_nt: TGTGCCAGCAGCTTGGCAGGGAGGACTAGCGGTCCGGGTACAGATACGCAGTATTTT

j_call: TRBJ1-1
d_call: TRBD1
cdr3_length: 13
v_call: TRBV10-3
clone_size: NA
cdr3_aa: CAISNRGQTEAFF
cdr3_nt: TGTGCCATCAGTAACAGGGGGCAGACTGAAGCTTTCTTT

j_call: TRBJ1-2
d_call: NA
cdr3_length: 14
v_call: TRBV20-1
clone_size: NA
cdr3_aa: CSASRFVGAFGYTF
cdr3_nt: TGCAGTGCTAGTAGGTTTGTGGGGGCGTTCGGCTACACCTTC

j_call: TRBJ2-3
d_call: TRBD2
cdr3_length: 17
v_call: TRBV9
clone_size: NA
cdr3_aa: CASSPQFMGGRPDTQYF
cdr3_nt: TGTGCCAGCAGCCCTCAATTCATGGGAGGGCGTCCAGATACGCAGTATTTT

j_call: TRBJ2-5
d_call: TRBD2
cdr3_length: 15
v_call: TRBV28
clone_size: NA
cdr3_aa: CASSLLAGGFKTQYF
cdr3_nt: TGTGCCAGCAGTTTACTAGCGGGGGGCTTTAAGACCCAGTACTTC

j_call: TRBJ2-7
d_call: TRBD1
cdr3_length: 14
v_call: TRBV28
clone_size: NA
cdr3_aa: CASSTQRGLYEQYF
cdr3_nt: TGTGCCAGCAGTACCCAAAGGGGGCTCTACGAGCAGTACTTC

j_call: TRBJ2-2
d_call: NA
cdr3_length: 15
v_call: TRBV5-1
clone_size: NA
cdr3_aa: CASSLSGGSTGELFF
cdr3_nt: TGCGCCAGCAGCTTATCAGGGGGGTCCACCGGGGAGCTGTTTTTT

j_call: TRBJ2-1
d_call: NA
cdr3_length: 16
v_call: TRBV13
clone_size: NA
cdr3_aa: CASSLSSTGGLYEQFF
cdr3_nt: TGTGCCAGCAGCTTATCTTCCACGGGGGGCTTGTATGAGCAGTTCTTC

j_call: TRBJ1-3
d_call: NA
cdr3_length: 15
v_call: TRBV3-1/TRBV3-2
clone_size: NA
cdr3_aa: CASSQEGHSGNTIYF
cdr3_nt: TGTGCCAGCAGCCAAGAAGGACACTCTGGAAACACCATATATTTT

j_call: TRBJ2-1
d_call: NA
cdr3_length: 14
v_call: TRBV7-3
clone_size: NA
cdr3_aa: CASSPTRDYNEQFF
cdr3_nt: TGTGCCAGCAGCCCCACTCGGGACTACAATGAGCAGTTCTTC

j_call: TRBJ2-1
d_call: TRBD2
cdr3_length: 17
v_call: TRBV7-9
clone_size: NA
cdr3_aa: CASSLASVAGAGNEQFF
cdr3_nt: TGTGCCAGCAGCTTAGCCTCGGTAGCGGGGGCAGGGAATGAGCAGTTCTTC

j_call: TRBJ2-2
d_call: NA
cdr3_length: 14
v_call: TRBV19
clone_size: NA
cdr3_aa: CASTTGANTGELFF
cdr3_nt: TGTGCCAGTACTACCGGGGCGAACACCGGGGAGCTGTTTTTT